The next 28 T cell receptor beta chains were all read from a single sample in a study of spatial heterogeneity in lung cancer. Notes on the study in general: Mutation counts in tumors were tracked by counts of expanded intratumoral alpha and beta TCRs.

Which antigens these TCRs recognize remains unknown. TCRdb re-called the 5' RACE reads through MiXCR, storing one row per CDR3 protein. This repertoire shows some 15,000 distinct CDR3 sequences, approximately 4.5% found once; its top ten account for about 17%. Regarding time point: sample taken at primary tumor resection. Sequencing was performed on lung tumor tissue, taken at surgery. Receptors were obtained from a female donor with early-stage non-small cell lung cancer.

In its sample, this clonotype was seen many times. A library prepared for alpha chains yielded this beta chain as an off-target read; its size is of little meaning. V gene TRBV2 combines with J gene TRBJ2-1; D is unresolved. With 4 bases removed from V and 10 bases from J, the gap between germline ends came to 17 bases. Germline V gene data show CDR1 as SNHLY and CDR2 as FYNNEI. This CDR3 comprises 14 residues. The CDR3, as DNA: TGTGCCAGCAGTGTTGGGCTTCCCACCGCGGAGCAGTTCTTC. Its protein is CASSVGLPTAEQFF.

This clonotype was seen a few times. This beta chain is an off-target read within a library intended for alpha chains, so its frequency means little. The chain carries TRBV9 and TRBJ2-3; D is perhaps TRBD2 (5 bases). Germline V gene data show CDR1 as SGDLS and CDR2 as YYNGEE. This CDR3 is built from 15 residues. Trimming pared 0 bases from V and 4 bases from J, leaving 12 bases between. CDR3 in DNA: TGTGCCAGCAGCGTAGAGTCCGAGGGAGCAGATACGCAGTATTTT. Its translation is CASSVESEGADTQYF. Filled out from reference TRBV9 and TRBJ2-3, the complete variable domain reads DSGVTQTPKHLITATGQRVTLRCSPRSGDLSVYWYQQSLDQGLQFLIQYYNGEERAKGNILERFSAQQFPDLHSELNLSSLELGDSALYFCASSVESEGADTQYFGPGTRLTVL.

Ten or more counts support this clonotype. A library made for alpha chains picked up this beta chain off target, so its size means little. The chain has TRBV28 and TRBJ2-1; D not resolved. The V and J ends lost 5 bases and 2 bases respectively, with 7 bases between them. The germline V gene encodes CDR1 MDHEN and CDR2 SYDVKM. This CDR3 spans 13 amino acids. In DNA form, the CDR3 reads TGTGCCAGCAGTGACGGTCCCTACAATGAGCAGTTCTTC. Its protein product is CASSDGPYNEQFF.

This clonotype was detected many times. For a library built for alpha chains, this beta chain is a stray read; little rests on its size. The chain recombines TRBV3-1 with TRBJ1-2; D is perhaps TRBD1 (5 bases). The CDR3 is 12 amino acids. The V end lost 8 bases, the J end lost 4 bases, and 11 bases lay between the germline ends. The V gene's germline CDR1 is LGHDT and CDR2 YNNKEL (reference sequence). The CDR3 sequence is CASLDSAYGYTF. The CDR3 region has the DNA TGTGCCAGCTTAGACAGCGCCTATGGCTACACCTTC.

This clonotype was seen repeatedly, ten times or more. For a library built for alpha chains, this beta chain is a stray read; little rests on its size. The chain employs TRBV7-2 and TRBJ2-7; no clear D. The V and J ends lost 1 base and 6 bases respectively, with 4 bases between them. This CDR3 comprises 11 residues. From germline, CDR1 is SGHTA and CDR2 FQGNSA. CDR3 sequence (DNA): TGTGCCAGCAGCTTAGGAATCGAGCAGTACTTC. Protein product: CASSLGIEQYF.

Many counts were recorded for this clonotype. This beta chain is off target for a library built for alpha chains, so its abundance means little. The CDR3 nucleotides are TGTGCCACACTAGGGACCAACACAGATACGCAGTATTTT. Encoded protein: CATLGTNTDTQYF. This chain links TRBV28 with TRBJ2-3, with D tentatively TRBD1 or TRBD2 (5 bases each). CDR1 is MDHEN and CDR2 is SYDVKM in the germline V gene. Trimming cost V 10 bases and J 2 bases, with 13 bases left between them. The CDR3 sequence is 13 residues long.

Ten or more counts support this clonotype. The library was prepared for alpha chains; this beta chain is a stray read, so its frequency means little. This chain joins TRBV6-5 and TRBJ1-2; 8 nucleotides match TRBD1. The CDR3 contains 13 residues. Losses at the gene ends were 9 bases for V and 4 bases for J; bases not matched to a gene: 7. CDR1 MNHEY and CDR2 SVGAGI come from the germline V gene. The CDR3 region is CASNKQGAYGYTF. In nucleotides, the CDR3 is TGTGCCAGTAATAAGCAGGGGGCCTATGGCTACACCTTC.

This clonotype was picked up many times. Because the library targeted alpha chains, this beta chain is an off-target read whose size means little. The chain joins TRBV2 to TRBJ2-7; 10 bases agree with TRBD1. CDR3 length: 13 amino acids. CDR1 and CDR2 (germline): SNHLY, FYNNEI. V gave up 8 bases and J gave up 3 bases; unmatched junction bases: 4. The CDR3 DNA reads TGTGCCAGCCGGGACAGGGGCATCTACGAGCAGTACTTC. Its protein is CASRDRGIYEQYF.

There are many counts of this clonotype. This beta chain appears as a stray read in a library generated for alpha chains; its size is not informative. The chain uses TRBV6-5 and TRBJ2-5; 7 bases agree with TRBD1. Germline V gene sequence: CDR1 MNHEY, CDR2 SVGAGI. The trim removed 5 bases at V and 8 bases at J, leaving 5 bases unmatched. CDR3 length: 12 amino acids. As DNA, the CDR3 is TGTGCCAGCAGTCGGGACAGTTCAACCCAGTACTTC. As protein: CASSRDSSTQYF.

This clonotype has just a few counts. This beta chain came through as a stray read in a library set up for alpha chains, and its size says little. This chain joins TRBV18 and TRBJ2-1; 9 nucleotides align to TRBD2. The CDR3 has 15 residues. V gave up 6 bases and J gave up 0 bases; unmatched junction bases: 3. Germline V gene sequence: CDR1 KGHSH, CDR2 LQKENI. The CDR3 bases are TGTGCCAGCTCCCTAGCGGGGAGCTCCTACAATGAGCAGTTCTTC. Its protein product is CASSLAGSSYNEQFF. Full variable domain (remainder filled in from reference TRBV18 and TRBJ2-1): NAGVMQNPRHLVRRRGQEARLRCSPMKGHSHVYWYRQLPEEGLKFMVYLQKENIIDESGMPKERFSAEFPKEGPSILRIQQVVRGDSAAYFCASSLAGSSYNEQFFGPGTRLTVL.

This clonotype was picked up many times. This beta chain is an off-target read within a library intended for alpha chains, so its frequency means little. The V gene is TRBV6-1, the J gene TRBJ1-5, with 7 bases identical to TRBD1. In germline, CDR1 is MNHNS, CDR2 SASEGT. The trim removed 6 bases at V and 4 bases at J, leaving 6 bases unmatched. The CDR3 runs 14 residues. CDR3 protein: CASSPNRGNQPQHF. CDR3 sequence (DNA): TGTGCCAGCAGCCCAAACAGGGGTAATCAGCCCCAGCATTTT.

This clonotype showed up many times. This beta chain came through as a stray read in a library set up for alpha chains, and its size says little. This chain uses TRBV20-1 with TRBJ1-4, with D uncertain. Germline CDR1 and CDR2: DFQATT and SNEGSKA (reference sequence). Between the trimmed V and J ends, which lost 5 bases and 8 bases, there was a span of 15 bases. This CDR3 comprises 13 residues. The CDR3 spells CSASTINREKLFF. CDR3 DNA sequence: TGCAGTGCTTCGACAATAAACCGGGAAAAACTGTTTTTT.

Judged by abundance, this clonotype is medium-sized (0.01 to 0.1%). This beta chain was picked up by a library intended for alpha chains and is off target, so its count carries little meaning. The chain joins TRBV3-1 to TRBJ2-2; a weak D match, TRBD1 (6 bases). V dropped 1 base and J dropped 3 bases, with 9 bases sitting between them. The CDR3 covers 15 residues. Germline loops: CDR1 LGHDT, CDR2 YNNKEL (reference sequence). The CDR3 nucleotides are TGTGCCAGCAGCCAAGTCCAGGGGTACACCGGGGAGCTGTTTTTT. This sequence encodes CASSQVQGYTGELFF.

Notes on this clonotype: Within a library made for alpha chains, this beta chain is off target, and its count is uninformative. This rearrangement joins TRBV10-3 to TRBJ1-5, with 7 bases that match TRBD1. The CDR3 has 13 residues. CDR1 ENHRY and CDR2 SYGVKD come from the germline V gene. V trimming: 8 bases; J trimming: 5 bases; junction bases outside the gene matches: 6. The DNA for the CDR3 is TGTGCCATCGGAGGTGACAGGGATCAGCCCCAGCATTTT. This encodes CAIGGDRDQPQHF.

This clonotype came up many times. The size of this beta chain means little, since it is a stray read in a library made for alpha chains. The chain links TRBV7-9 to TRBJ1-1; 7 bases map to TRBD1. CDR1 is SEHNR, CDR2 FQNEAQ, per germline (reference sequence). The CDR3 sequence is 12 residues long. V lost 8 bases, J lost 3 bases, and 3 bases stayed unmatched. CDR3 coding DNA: TGTGCCAGCCTCAGGGGGGACACTGAAGCTTTCTTT. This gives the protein CASLRGDTEAFF.

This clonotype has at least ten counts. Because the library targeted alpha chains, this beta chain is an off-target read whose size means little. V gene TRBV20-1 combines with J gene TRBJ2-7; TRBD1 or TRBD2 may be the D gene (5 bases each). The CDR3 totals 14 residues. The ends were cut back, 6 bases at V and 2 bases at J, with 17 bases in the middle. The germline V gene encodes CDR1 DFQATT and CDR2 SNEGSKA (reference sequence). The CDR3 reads CSAHRGESAYEQYF. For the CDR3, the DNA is TGCAGTGCCCATCGAGGGGAATCGGCCTACGAGCAGTACTTC.

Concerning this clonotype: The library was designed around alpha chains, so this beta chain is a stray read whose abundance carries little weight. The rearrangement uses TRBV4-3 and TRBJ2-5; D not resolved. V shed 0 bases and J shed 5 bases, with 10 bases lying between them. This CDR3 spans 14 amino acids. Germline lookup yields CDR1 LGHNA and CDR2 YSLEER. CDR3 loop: CASSQDQSSETQYF. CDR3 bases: TGCGCCAGCAGCCAAGATCAGTCCTCGGAGACCCAGTACTTC.

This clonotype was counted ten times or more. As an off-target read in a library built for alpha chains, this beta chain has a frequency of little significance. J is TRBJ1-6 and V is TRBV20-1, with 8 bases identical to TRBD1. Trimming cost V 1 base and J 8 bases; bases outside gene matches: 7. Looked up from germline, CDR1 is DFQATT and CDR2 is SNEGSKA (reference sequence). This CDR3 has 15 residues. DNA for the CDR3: TGCAGTGCTAGAGCGACAGGGGCCGGGGATTCACCCCTCCACTTT. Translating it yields CSARATGAGDSPLHF.

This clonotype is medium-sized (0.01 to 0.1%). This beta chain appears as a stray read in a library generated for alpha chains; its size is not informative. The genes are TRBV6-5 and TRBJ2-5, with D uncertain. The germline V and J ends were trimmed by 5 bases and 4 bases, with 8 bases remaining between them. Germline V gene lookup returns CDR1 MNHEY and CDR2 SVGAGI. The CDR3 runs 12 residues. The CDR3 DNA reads TGTGCCAGCAGTCCACGCCTAGAGACCCAGTACTTC. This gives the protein CASSPRLETQYF.

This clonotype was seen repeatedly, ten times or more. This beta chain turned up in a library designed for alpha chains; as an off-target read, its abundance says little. The CDR3 DNA is TGTGCCAGCAGTTACACCGGGACGTCACTCTACGAGCAGTACTTC. This encodes CASSYTGTSLYEQYF. This rearrangement joins TRBV28 to TRBJ2-7; D may be TRBD1 or TRBD2 (5 bases each). CDR3 length: 15 residues. Germline CDR1 and CDR2: MDHEN and SYDVKM. V dropped 4 bases and J dropped 3 bases, with 16 bases sitting between them. Together with reference TRBV28 and TRBJ2-7, the CDR3 gives the full variable domain: DVKVTQSSRYLVKRTGEKVFLECVQDMDHENMFWYRQDPGLGLRLIYFSYDVKMKEKGDIPEGYSVSREKKERFSLILESASTNQTSMYLCASSYTGTSLYEQYFGPGTRLTVT.

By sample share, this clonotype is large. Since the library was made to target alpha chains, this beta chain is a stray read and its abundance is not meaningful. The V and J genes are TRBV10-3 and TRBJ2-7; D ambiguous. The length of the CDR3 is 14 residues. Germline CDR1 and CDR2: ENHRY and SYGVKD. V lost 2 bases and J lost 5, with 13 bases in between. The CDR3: CAISEGKGLDEQYF. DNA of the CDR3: TGTGCCATCAGTGAGGGGAAAGGGTTGGACGAGCAGTACTTC.

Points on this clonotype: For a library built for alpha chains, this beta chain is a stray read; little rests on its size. CDR3 in amino acids: CSSDGGFRTDTQYF. CDR3 bases: TGCAGTTCAGACGGGGGTTTCCGGACAGATACGCAGTATTTT. The rearrangement joins TRBV20-1 to TRBJ2-3, with D perhaps TRBD2 (6 bases). V was cut by 8 bases and J by 3 bases, with 18 bases left in between. This CDR3 has 14 amino acids. Per the germline V gene, CDR1 is DFQATT and CDR2 is SNEGSKA (reference sequence).

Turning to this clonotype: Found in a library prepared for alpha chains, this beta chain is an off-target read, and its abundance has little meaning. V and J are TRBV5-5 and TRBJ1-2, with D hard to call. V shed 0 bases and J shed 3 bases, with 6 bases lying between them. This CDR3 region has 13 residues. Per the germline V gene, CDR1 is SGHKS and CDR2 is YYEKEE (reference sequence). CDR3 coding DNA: TGTGCCAGCAGCTTGGAGGGCTACTATGGCTACACCTTC. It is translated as CASSLEGYYGYTF.

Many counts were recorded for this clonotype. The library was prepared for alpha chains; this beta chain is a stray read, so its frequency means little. The CDR3 nucleotides read TGTGCCAGCAGTTTGAGGGACGGAGGGGAGCTGTTTTTT. Residues: CASSLRDGGELFF. This chain links TRBV12-3 or TRBV12-4 with TRBJ2-2, with D possibly called TRBD1 or TRBD2 (5 bases each). This CDR3 contains 13 residues. V gave up 3 bases and J gave up 8 bases, with 10 bases separating them.

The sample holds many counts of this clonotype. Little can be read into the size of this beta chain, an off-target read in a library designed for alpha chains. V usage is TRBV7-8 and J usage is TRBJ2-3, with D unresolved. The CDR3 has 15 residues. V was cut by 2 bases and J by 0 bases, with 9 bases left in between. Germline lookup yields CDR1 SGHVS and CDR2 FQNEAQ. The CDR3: CASSLFGKSTDTQYF. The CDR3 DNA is TGTGCCAGCAGCTTATTCGGCAAAAGCACAGATACGCAGTATTTT.

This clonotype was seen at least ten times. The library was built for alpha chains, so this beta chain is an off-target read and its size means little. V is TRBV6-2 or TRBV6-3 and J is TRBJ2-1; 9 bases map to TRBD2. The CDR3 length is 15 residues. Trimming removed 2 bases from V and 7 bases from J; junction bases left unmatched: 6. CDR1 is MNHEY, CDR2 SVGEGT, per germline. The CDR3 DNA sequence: TGTGCCAGCAGTTACGCGGGGGGGCCTTGGAATGAGCAGTTCTTC. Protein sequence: CASSYAGGPWNEQFF.

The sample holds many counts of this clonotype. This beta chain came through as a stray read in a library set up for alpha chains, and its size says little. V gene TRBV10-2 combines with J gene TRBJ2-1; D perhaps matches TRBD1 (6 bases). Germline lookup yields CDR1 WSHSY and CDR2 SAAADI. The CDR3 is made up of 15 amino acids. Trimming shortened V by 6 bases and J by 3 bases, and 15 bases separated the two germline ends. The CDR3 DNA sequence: TGCGCCAGCAGCCCTGGGACATACAGCTACAATGAGCAGTTCTTC. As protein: CASSPGTYSYNEQFF.

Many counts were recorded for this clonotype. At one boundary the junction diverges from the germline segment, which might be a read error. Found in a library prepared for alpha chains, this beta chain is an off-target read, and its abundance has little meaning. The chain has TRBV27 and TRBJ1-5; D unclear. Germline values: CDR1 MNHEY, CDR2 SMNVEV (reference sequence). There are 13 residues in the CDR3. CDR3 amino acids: CTSSLYKDQPQHF. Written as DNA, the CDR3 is TGCACCAGCAGTTTATACAAGGATCAGCCCCAGCATTTT.